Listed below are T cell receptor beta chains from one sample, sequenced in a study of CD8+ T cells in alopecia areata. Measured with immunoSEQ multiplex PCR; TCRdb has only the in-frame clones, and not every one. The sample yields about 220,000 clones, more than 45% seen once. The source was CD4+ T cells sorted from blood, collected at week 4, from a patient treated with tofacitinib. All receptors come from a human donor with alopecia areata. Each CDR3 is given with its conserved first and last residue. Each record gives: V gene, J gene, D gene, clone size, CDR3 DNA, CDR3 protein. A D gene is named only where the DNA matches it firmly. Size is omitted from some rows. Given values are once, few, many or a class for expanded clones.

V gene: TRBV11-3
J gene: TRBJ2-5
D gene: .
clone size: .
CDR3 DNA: TGTGCCAGCAGCTTAGGGAAGGGAGAGACCCAGTACTTC
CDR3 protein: CASSLGKGETQYF

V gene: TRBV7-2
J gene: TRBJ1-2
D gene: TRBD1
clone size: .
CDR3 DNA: TGTGCCAGCAGCTTAGCGTCAGGGGGGAACTATGGCTACACCTTC
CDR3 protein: CASSLASGGNYGYTF

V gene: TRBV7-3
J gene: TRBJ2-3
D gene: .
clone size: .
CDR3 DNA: TGTGCCAGCAGCCGATCCGGAAGCACAGATACGCAGTATTTT
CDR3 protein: CASSRSGSTDTQYF

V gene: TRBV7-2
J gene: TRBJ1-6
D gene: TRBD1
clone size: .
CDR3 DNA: TGTGCCAGCAGCTTAGACCGGACAGGGGGCCAATCACCCCTCCACTTT
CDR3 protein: CASSLDRTGGQSPLHF

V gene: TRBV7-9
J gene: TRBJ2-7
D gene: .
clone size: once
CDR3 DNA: TGTGCCAGCAGCACGATCTACGAGCAGTACTTC
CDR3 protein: CASSTIYEQYF

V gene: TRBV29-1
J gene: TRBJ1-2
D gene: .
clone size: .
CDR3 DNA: TGCAGCGCCCTGGGCCCAGGGTCAGACTATGGCTACACCTTC
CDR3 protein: CSALGPGSDYGYTF

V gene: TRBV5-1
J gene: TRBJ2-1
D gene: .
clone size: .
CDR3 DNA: TGCGCCAGCAGCTTGGATGGCTTATCCTACAATGAGCAGTTCTTC
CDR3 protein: CASSLDGLSYNEQFF

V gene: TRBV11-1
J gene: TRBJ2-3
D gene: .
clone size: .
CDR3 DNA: TGTGCCAGCACCAAGAGGGGGGGACTTTCTACCACAGATACGCAGTATTTT
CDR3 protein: CASTKRGGLSTTDTQYF

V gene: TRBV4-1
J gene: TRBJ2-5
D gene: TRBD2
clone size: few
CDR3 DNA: TGCGCCAGCAGCCGTGTCTTCGGCGGGGGGGCGGGAGAGCAGTACTTC
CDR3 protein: CASSRVFGGGAGEQYF

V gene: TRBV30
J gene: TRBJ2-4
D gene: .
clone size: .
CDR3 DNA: TGTGCCTTCACTAGGATGAACATTCAGTACTTC
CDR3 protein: CAFTRMNIQYF

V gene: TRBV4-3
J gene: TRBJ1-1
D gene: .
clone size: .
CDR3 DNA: TGCGCCAGCAGCCTAAAGGGAGTAGGAACTGAAGCTTTCTTT
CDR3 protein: CASSLKGVGTEAFF

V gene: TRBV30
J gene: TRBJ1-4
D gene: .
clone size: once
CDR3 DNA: TGTGCCTGGATTAGTCTGTCTAATGAAAAACTGTTTTTT
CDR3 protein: CAWISLSNEKLFF

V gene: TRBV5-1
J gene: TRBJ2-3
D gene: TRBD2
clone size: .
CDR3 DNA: TGCGCCAGCAGACCTAGCGGGGGGGCCGCGACAGATACGCAGTATTTT
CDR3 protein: CASRPSGGAATDTQYF

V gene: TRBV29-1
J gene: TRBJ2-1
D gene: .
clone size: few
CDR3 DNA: TGCGGAGGGGCTTTCAACAATGAGCAGTTCTTC
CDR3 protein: CGGAFNNEQFF

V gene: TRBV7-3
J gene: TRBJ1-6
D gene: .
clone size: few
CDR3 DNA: TGTGCCAGCAGCTTAAAGGGGGGGTATAATTCACCCCTCCACTTT
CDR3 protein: CASSLKGGYNSPLHF

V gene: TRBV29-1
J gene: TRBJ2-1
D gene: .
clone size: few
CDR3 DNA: TGCAGCGTTGACAACAATGAGCAGTTCTTC
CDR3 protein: CSVDNNEQFF

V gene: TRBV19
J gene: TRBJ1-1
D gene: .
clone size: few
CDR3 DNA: TGTGCCAGTAGTTTACCACAGGGGAACACTGAAGCTTTCTTT
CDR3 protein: CASSLPQGNTEAFF

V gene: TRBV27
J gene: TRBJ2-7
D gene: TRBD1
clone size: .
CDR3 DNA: TGTGCCAGCAGAAAGCCGGGACAGGAATTGAGGCAGTACTTC
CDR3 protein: CASRKPGQELRQYF

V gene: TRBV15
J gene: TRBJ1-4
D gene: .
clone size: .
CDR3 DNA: TGTGCCACCAGCAGCCAACGGGAAAAACTGTTTTTT
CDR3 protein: CATSSQREKLFF

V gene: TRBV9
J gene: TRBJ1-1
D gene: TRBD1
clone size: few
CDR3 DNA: TGTGCCAGCAGCGTATTGGGACAGGCGAACACTGAAGCTTTCTTT
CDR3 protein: CASSVLGQANTEAFF

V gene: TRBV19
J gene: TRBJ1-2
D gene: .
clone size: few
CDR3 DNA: TGTGCCAGCAAAAAGGGGGGAGTCTATGGCTACACCTTC
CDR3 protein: CASKKGGVYGYTF

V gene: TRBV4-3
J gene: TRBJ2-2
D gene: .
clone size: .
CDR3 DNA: TGCGCCAGCAGCCAAGAGGCCGGTTTACCCGGGGAGCTGTTTTTT
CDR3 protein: CASSQEAGLPGELFF

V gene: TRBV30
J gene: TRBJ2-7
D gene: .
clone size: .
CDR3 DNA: TGTGCCTGGAATCGGGATGCGTATGAGCAGTACTTC
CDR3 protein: CAWNRDAYEQYF

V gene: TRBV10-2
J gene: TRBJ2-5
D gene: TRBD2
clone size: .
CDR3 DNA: TGCGCCAGCAGCGGGGGGGTCATGATAGGGACCCAGTACTTC
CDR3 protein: CASSGGVMIGTQYF

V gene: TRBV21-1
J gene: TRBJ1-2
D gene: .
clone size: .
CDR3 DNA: TGTGCCAGCAGCAATTGCGCAAACTATGGCTACACCTTC
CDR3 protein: CASSNCANYGYTF

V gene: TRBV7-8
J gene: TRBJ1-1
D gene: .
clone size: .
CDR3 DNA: TGTGCCAGCAGCTTAGTGACAGTGAACACTGAAGCTTTCTTT
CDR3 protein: CASSLVTVNTEAFF

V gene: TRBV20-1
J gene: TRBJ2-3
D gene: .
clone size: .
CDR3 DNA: TGCAGTGTTAAAAGCGCAGATACGCAGTATTTT
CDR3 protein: CSVKSADTQYF

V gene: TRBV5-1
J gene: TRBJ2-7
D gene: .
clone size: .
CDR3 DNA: TGCGCCAGCACCCGCGTGGGGGGTTCCGAGCAGTACTTC
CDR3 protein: CASTRVGGSEQYF

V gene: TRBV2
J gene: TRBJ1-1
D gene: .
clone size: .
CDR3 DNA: TGTGCCAGCAGTAGTCAGACTGAAGCTTTCTTT
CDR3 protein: CASSSQTEAFF

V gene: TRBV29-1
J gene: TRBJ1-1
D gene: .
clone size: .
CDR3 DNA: TGCAGCGCTAACCTGGGTGAAGCTTTCTTT
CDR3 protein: CSANLGEAFF

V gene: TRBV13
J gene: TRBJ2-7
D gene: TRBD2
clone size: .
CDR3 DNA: TGTGCCAGCAGCTATAGCGGGGGGTCCTACGAGCAGTACTTC
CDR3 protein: CASSYSGGSYEQYF

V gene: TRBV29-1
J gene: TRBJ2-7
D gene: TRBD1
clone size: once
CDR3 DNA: TGCAGCGTTAGGGGACAGGGGGCAGGGGAGCAGTACTTC
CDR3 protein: CSVRGQGAGEQYF

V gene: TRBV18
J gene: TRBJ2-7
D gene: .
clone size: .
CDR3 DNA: TGTGCCAGCTCGAAGGATTCAACGGACGAGCAGTACTTC
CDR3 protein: CASSKDSTDEQYF

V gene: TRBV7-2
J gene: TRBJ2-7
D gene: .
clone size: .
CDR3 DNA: TGTGCCAGCAGCTTAGCAGACTACGAGCAGTACTTC
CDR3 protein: CASSLADYEQYF

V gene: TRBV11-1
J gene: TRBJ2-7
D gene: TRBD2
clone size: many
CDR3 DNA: TGTGCCAGCAGCCGAGGACTAGCGGGGGGGCCGATCGAGCAGTACTTC
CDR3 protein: CASSRGLAGGPIEQYF

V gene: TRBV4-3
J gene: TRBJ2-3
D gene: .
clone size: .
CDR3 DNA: TGCGCCAGCAGCCACTTATCCAGGGATACGCAGTATTTT
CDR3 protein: CASSHLSRDTQYF

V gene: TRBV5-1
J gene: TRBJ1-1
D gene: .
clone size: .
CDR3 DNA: TGCGCCAGCAGCTTGGGACAAATGGGCACCGAAGCTTTCTTT
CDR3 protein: CASSLGQMGTEAFF